Each of the 8 T cell receptor beta chains below was sequenced from the same sample in a study of human T cells and chemical hapten exposure listed by TCRdb under 2021. The sample's time point label is to be understood as: pre-sensitization, week 0. The treatment or condition tag for this specimen amounts to: therapeutic diphenylcyclopropenone sensitization with weekly scalp DPC. The protocol used for the library was RACE. The reads were generated on a NextSeq 500. TCRdb cleaned the public reads at Q25 with fastp, built clones with MiXCR and kept in-frame beta chains. Rows are combined by CDR3 protein, so each entry shows the most common genes and DNA. In all, the sample holds 200,000 to 300,000 distinct CDR3 sequences, and more than 6.5% of those were seen once. The ten largest make up less than 3% of the sample. Sequencing used whole blood, obtained in connection with sensitization to the hapten diphenylcyclopropenone (DPC). Source of these receptors: a woman aged 40-49 years with alopecia areata. Some clones in this sample may be carry-over from other donors' samples.

This rearrangement joins TRBV20-1 to TRBJ2-7; the match to TRBD2 covers 12 bases. This CDR3 spans 15 amino acids. Trimming removed 5 bases from V and 0 bases from J; junction bases left unmatched: 5. Germline V lookup: CDR1 DFQATT, CDR2 SNEGSKA (reference sequence). The CDR3 coding sequence is TGCAGTGCTCGCCGACTAGCGGGGGACTCCTACGAGCAGTACTTC. It yields the protein CSARRLAGDSYEQYF.

V and J are TRBV11-2 and TRBJ2-7; a weak D match, TRBD1 (5 bases). CDR3 length equals 17 residues. Looked up from germline, CDR1 is SGHAT and CDR2 is FQNNGV. V gave up 0 bases and J gave up 2 bases, with 17 bases separating them. Here the CDR3 reads CASSLDSVTASPYEQYF. The CDR3 bases are TGTGCCAGCAGCTTAGATAGTGTGACAGCGTCCCCCTACGAGCAGTACTTC.

This clonotype was recorded many times. The rearrangement links TRBV6-6 to TRBJ1-1; D call uncertain. From germline, CDR1 is MNHNY and CDR2 SVGAGI (reference sequence). The CDR3 is 13 amino acids. Trimming removed 6 bases at V and 8 bases at J, with 16 bases between. CDR3 nucleotides: TGTGCCAGCAGGAGCTTCGAGGGCGGGGAAGCTTTCTTT. It encodes CASRSFEGGEAFF.

This clonotype occurred many times. The genes are TRBV12-3 or TRBV12-4 and TRBJ2-2, with TRBD2 matching 11 bases. The junction had 4 bases not matched to a gene; V was cut back by 7 bases and J by 0 bases. The CDR3 length is 16 residues. The CDR3 here is CASIQTSGTNTGELFF. In DNA, the CDR3 is TGTGCCAGCATCCAGACTAGCGGGACGAACACCGGGGAGCTGTTTTTT.

This clonotype was recorded at least ten times. The CDR3 region is CASSFWTSGRYNEQFF. CDR3 coding DNA: TGTGCCAGCAGCTTCTGGACTAGCGGGAGATACAATGAGCAGTTCTTC. The chain carries TRBV5-4 and TRBJ2-1; TRBD2 agrees at 13 bases. The CDR3 spans 16 residues. V trimming: 2 bases; J trimming: 4 bases; junction bases outside the gene matches: 3. Per the germline V gene, CDR1 is SGHNT and CDR2 is YYREEE (reference sequence).

In this sample, this clonotype turned up a few times. This sequence joins TRBV9 and TRBJ2-1; D is unresolved. The CDR3 is made up of 16 amino acids. Per the germline V gene, CDR1 is SGDLS and CDR2 is YYNGEE. The ends were cut back, 0 bases at V and 5 bases at J, with 15 bases in the middle. CDR3: CASSVGGGGSHNEQFF. The CDR3 nucleotides are TGTGCCAGCAGCGTAGGCGGCGGTGGATCCCACAATGAGCAGTTCTTC.

This clonotype was counted ten times or more. V usage is TRBV27 and J usage is TRBJ2-7; D is possibly TRBD1 or TRBD2 (5 bases each). Germline V gives CDR1 MNHEY, CDR2 SMNVEV (reference sequence). The CDR3 runs 15 residues. V was cut by 6 bases and J by 1 base, with 16 bases left in between. This CDR3 reads CASSRGASDSYEQYF. The CDR3 nucleotides are TGTGCCAGCAGCCGGGGCGCGTCGGATTCCTACGAGCAGTACTTC.

This clonotype was picked up a small number of times. This chain links TRBV5-1 with TRBJ1-5; D possibly corresponds to TRBD1 (6 bases). Deletions cut 0 bases from V and 6 bases from J, with 10 bases between. The CDR3 consists of 14 residues. Germline lookup yields CDR1 SGHRS and CDR2 YFSETQ. The CDR3 DNA reads as TGCGCCAGCAGCTTGGAAGGGGGAAGTCAGCCCCAGCATTTT. Protein: CASSLEGGSQPQHF. Full variable domain (missing parts from reference TRBV5-1 and TRBJ1-5): KAGVTQTPRYLIKTRGQQVTLSCSPISGHRSVSWYQQTPGQGLQFLFEYFSETQRNKGNFPGRFSGRQFSNSRSEMNVSTLELGDSALYLCASSLEGGSQPQHFGDGTRLSIL.